What follows are 17 T cell receptor beta chains derived from one specimen sequenced in a study of a mutant IDH1 vaccine in newly diagnosed glioma. Here immunoSEQ multiplex PCR was the method, and the copy in TCRdb shows in-frame clones only, minus some. The sample has tens of thousands of clones, 84% seen once; the top ten hold 9.5% to 15%. The time point: week 35, safety follow-up. One vaccine dose held 300 ug of mutant IDH1 20-mer peptide and came with topical imiquimod. These receptors' targets are unknown. Material: PBMCs, obtained from a glioma patient whose treatment included an IDH1 peptide vaccine. The receptors come from a man aged 18 to 35 with glioma.

The J gene is TRBJ2-6, the V gene TRBV27; D is uncertain. Germline V gives CDR1 MNHEY, CDR2 SMNVEV (reference sequence). This CDR3 contains 14 residues. The V and J ends lost 1 base and 1 base respectively, with 2 bases between them. CDR3 region: CASSLLSGANVLTF. For the CDR3, the DNA is TGTGCCAGCAGTTTATTATCTGGGGCCAACGTCCTGACTTTC.

CDR3 region: CAGLTGGHYGYTF. CDR3 sequence (DNA): TGTGCCGGATTAACAGGGGGCCACTATGGCTACACCTTC. V and J are TRBV27 and TRBJ1-2; 9 bases line up with TRBD1. V trimming: 11 bases; J trimming: 3 bases; junction bases outside the gene matches: 7. CDR3 size: 13 residues. CDR1 and CDR2 from the germline V gene are MNHEY and SMNVEV (reference sequence).

The chain couples TRBV18 to TRBJ2-5; unclear D gene. Germline CDR1 and CDR2: KGHSH and LQKENI. V lost 5 bases, J lost 2 bases, and 9 bases lay in between. This CDR3 region has 13 residues. The chain's CDR3 is CASSSGIQETQYF. The DNA for the CDR3 is TGTGCCAGCTCATCCGGCATTCAAGAGACCCAGTACTTC.

This clone was counted only a few times. The rearrangement uses TRBV19 and TRBJ1-1, with D unresolved. Germline V gene lookup returns CDR1 LNHDA and CDR2 SQIVND (reference sequence). Trimming shortened V by 2 bases and J by 10 bases, and 8 bases separated the two germline ends. The CDR3 consists of 11 residues. The CDR3 sequence is CASSISSVAFF. In nucleotides, the CDR3 is TGTGCCAGTAGTATATCTTCCGTAGCTTTCTTT. The complete variable domain, with remaining parts taken from reference TRBV19 and TRBJ1-1, reads DGGITQSPKYLFRKEGQNVTLSCEQNLNHDAMYWYRQDPGQGLRLIYYSQIVNDFQKGDIAEGYSVSREKKESFPLTVTSAQKNPTAFYLCASSISSVAFFGQGTRLTVV.

V is TRBV7-9 and J is TRBJ1-2; a weak D match, TRBD1 (6 bases). V lost 5 bases and J lost 1, with 11 bases in between. The germline gives CDR1 SEHNR, CDR2 FQNEAQ (reference sequence). The CDR3 length is 14 residues. This CDR3 reads CASSPGGLNYGYTF. The CDR3 DNA reads as TGTGCCAGCAGCCCCGGGGGGCTTAACTATGGCTACACCTTC.

The chain is built from TRBV4-2 and TRBJ1-2; possible D gene TRBD1, 5 bases. Germline CDR1 reads LGHNA; CDR2 reads YNFKEQ. The CDR3 consists of 16 residues. Trimming removed 3 bases at V and 0 bases at J, with 14 bases between. The CDR3 coding sequence is TGTGCCAGCAGCCACACCTGGGACTTTTCTAACTATGGCTACACCTTC. It yields the protein CASSHTWDFSNYGYTF.

In its sample, this clone was seen a few times. The chain employs TRBV28 and TRBJ2-1; the D gene could be TRBD1 or TRBD2 (5 bases each). Per germline, CDR1 MDHEN and CDR2 SYDVKM. The CDR3 length is 15 residues. V was trimmed by 5 bases and J by 3 bases, leaving 14 bases between them. CDR3 amino acids: CASSPLQAGYNEQFF. The CDR3 bases are TGTGCCAGCAGTCCTCTACAGGCGGGCTACAATGAGCAGTTCTTC.

This chain connects TRBV5-4 to TRBJ1-2, with D unresolved. CDR1 is SGHNT, CDR2 YYREEE, per germline (reference sequence). The CDR3 covers 14 residues. The V and J ends lost 1 base and 4 bases respectively, with 11 bases between them. As DNA, the CDR3 is TGTGCCAGCAGCTTGCTTGGTGGAGGCTATGGCTACACCTTC. Its protein product is CASSLLGGGYGYTF.

The genes are TRBV21-1 and TRBJ2-7; TRBD2, the D gene given by the table, was not confirmed from the DNA. TRBV21-1 has pseudogene status. The CDR3 totals 14 residues. This CDR3 is CASSNRTSLYEQYF. CDR3 coding DNA: TGTGCCAGCAGCAACCGGACTAGTCTCTACGAGCAGTACTTC.

This clone was detected a few times. The rearrangement links TRBV29-1 to TRBJ2-3; tentative D call: TRBD1 (5 bases). The CDR3 is 13 residues long. V was shortened by 5 bases and J by 0 bases, with 9 bases between the two germline ends. Germline CDR1 and CDR2: SQVTM and ANQGSEA. CDR3 in DNA: TGCAGCGTTTGGACACACAGCACAGATACGCAGTATTTT. It yields the protein CSVWTHSTDTQYF.

V gene TRBV6-5 combines with J gene TRBJ1-1; D is perhaps TRBD1 (5 bases). V was trimmed by 0 bases and J by 3 bases, leaving 11 bases between them. CDR1 is MNHEY and CDR2 is SVGAGI in the germline V gene. The CDR3 has 15 residues. This CDR3 reads CASSYSIIGDTEAFF. The CDR3 region has the DNA TGTGCCAGCAGTTACTCGATCATAGGGGACACTGAAGCTTTCTTT.

V is TRBV9 and J is TRBJ2-1; D remains ambiguous. Germline loops: CDR1 SGDLS, CDR2 YYNGEE. CDR3 length equals 13 residues. V lost 0 bases to trimming and J lost 7 bases, with 8 bases between them. CDR3 nucleotide sequence: TGTGCCAGCAGCGTAGTAGCTAGTAATGAGCAGTTCTTC. This translates into CASSVVASNEQFF.

V is TRBV5-1 and J is TRBJ1-5, with TRBD1 matching 8 bases. This CDR3 is built from 15 residues. J was trimmed by 3 bases and V by 2 bases; bases with no gene match: 4. Germline lookup yields CDR1 SGHRS and CDR2 YFSETQ. CDR3 coding DNA: TGCGCCAGCAGCTTCTCAGGGGGCAACAATCAGCCCCAGCATTTT. Amino acid sequence: CASSFSGGNNQPQHF.

The chain uses TRBV9 and TRBJ1-4; maybe TRBD1 (5 bases). Trimming took off 0 bases at V and 8 bases at J, with 17 bases between the two ends. Germline V gene sequence: CDR1 SGDLS, CDR2 YYNGEE. CDR3 length equals 16 residues. The CDR3 nucleotides are TGTGCCAGCAGCGTAGAGGAGGGGCGCATCAGGGAAAAACTGTTTTTT. As protein: CASSVEEGRIREKLFF.

This rearrangement joins TRBV7-2 to TRBJ1-2; no clear D. V was shortened by 8 bases and J by 4 bases, with 11 bases between the two germline ends. CDR3 length: 12 amino acids. The germline V gene has CDR1 SGHTA and CDR2 FQGNSA. CDR3 residues: CASLGEGYGYTF. CDR3 in DNA: TGTGCCAGCCTAGGAGAGGGCTATGGCTACACCTTC.

This chain connects TRBV4-1 to TRBJ1-2; D gene unclear. The CDR3 sequence is 16 residues long. V lost 0 bases to trimming and J lost 4 bases, with 15 bases between them. Germline CDR1 MGHRA, CDR2 YSYEKL. The CDR3 here is CASSQELTIVSYGYTF. The CDR3 coding sequence is TGCGCCAGCAGCCAAGAGCTGACAATCGTCTCCTATGGCTACACCTTC.

This clone was observed once. The rearrangement joins TRBV5-1 to TRBJ2-2, with D hard to call. This CDR3 spans 13 amino acids. The germline CDR1 and CDR2 sequences are SGHRS and YFSETQ. V was clipped by 4 bases and J by 3 bases, with 7 bases between them. The CDR3, as DNA: TGCGCCAGCAGCCCAAGGGACACCGGGGAGCTGTTTTTT. Translation gives CASSPRDTGELFF.